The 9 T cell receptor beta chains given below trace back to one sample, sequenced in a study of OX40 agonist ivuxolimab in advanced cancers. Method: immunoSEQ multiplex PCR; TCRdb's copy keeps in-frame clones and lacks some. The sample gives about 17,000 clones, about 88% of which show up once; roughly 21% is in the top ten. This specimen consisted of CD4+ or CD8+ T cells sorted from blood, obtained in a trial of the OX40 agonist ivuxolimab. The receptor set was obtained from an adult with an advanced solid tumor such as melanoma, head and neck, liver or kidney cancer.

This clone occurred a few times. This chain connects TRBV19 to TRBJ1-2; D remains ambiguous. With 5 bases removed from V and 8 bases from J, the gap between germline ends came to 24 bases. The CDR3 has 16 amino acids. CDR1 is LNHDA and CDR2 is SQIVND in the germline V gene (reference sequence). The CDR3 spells CASSPLGGQLREGYTF. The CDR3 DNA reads TGTGCCAGTAGTCCCCTCGGAGGGCAACTACGGGAAGGCTACACCTTC.

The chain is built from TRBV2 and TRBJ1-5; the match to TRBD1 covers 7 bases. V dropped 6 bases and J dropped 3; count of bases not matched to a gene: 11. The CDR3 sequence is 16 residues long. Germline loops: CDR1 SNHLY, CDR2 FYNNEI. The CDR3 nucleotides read TGTGCCAGCAGGCTAACCCCCGGGACAGACAATCAGCCCCAGCATTTT. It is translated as CASRLTPGTDNQPQHF.

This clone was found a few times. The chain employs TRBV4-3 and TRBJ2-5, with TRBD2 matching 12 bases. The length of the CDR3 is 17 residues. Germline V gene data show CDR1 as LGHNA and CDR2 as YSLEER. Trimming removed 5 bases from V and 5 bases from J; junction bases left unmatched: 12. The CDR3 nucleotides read TGCGCCAGCAGCTCCACCCCTAGCGGGAGGGCCGGCGAGACCCAGTACTTC. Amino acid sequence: CASSSTPSGRAGETQYF.

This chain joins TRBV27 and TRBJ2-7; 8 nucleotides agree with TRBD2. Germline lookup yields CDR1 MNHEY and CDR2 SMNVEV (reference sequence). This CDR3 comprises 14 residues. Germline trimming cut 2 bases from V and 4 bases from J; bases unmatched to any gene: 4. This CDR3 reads CASSLLGLEYEQYF. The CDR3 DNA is TGTGCCAGCAGTTTACTGGGACTAGAGTACGAGCAGTACTTC.

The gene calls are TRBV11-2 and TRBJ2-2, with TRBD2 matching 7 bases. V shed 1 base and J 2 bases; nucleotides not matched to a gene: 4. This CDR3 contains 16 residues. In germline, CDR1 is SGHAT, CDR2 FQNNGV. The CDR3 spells CASSLGPSGNTGELFF. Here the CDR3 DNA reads TGTGCCAGCAGCTTAGGCCCTAGCGGAAACACCGGGGAGCTGTTTTTT.

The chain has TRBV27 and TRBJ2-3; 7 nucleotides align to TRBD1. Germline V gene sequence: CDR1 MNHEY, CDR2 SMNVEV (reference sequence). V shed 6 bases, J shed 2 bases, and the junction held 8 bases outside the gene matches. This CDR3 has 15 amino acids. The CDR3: CASSERGPVTDTQYF. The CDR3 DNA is TGTGCCAGCAGCGAAAGGGGGCCCGTCACAGATACGCAGTATTTT.

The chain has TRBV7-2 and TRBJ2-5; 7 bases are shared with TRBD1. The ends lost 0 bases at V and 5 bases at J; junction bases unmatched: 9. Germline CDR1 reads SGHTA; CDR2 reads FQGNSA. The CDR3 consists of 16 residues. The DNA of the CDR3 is TGTGCCAGCAGCTTAGCGGGGCAGGGGGTCACGGAGACCCAGTACTTC. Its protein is CASSLAGQGVTETQYF. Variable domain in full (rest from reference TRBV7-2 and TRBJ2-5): GAGVSQSPSNKVTEKGKDVELRCDPISGHTALYWYRQSLGQGLEFLIYFQGNSAPDKSGLPSDRFSAERTGGSVSTLTIQRTQQEDSAVYLCASSLAGQGVTETQYFGPGTRLLVL.

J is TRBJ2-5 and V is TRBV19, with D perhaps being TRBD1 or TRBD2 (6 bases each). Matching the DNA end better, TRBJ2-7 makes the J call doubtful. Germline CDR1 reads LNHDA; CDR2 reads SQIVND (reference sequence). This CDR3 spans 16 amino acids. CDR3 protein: CASSTAGEAGSYEQYF. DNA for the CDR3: TGTGCCAGTAGCACCGCAGGGGAAGCGGGTTCCTACGAGCAGTACTTC.

The CDR3 DNA is TGTGCCAGCAGCTTAGCTCTGGGGGGACGGGAAAAACTGTTTTTT. Amino acids: CASSLALGGREKLFF. The rearrangement uses TRBV7-2 and TRBJ1-4; D perhaps matches TRBD1 (5 bases). Trimming took 0 bases from V and 8 from J, leaving 13 bases between them. Germline CDR1 and CDR2: SGHTA and FQGNSA. CDR3 length equals 15 residues.